The next 32 T cell receptor beta chains were all read from a single sample in a study of graft-versus-host responses after intestinal transplantation. Investigators plated approximately 200,000 CFSE-labeled responder cells together with approximately 200,000 irradiated stimulator cells labeled with violet dye. Only in-frame clones appear in the TCRdb table, and some are missing; sequencing was by immunoSEQ multiplex PCR. Of approximately 15,000 clones listed, under 45% are singletons. Sequences were derived from alloreactive CD8+ T cells from a mixed lymphocyte reaction culture, sampled before intestinal transplant. Subset reported: CFSE-low proliferating T cells sorted from roughly 6-day pre-transplant mixed lymphocyte reaction (GvH or HvG direction). These receptors were taken from a human patient who received an intestinal transplant.

This clone has only a few counts. The CDR3 sequence: CASSFGAGRYEQYF. For the CDR3, the DNA is TGTGCCAGCAGCTTTGGTGCAGGGAGGTACGAGCAGTACTTC. The V and J genes are TRBV5-4 and TRBJ2-7, with a possible D match to TRBD2 (6 bases). CDR3 length: 14 amino acids. Germline V gene sequence: CDR1 SGHNT, CDR2 YYREEE (reference sequence). Trimming cost V 2 bases and J 4 bases, with 13 bases left between them.

V and J are TRBV7-2 and TRBJ2-3, with 9 bases aligning to TRBD1. The CDR3 has 17 residues. The ends lost 3 bases at V and 6 bases at J; junction bases unmatched: 13. Germline assignment: CDR1 SGHTA and CDR2 FQGNSA. CDR3 sequence: CASSFRRDRETPDTQYF. The CDR3 DNA reads TGTGCCAGCAGCTTCCGCCGGGACAGGGAAACCCCGGATACGCAGTATTTT.

This clone was found a few times. The CDR3 nucleotides read TGTGCCAGCAGTCCCGTAGGGGGCAGATACAATGAGCAGTTCTTC. Protein product: CASSPVGGRYNEQFF. The V gene is TRBV28, the J gene TRBJ2-1; TRBD1 aligns across 7 bases. The CDR3 sequence is 15 residues long. Trimming cost V 5 bases and J 4 bases; bases outside gene matches: 8. The germline gives CDR1 MDHEN, CDR2 SYDVKM.

There are a few counts of this clone. The chain employs TRBV5-3 and TRBJ1-1, with 9 bases matching TRBD1. TRBV5-3 has ORF status, its function being uncertain. The V gene end was trimmed by 0 bases and the J gene end by 6 bases; junction bases not matched to a gene: 12. The CDR3 loop spans 17 amino acids. CDR3 sequence reads: CARSLARTGEAVPEAFF. CDR3 DNA sequence: TGTGCCAGAAGCTTGGCCAGGACAGGGGAGGCCGTACCTGAAGCTTTCTTT.

This clone is medium-sized (0.01 to 0.1%) in the sample. The rearrangement joins TRBV27 to TRBJ2-1, with 7 bases aligning to TRBD2. The V and J ends lost 2 bases and 4 bases, in that order; junction bases with no gene match: 5. Germline CDR1 reads MNHEY; CDR2 reads SMNVEV (reference sequence). This CDR3 has 15 residues. The CDR3 sequence: CASSLLASGYNEQFF. The CDR3 nucleotides are TGTGCCAGCAGTTTACTTGCTAGCGGTTACAATGAGCAGTTCTTC.

The V and J genes are TRBV30 and TRBJ2-3; the D is unclear. Deletions cut 4 bases from V and 2 bases from J, with 10 bases between. Germline CDR1 reads GTSNPN; CDR2 reads SVGIG (reference sequence). This CDR3 has 13 residues. The CDR3 loop is CAWITKLTDTQYF. DNA of the CDR3: TGTGCCTGGATTACAAAGCTCACAGATACGCAGTATTTT.

This sequence joins TRBV5-8 and TRBJ2-5, with D maybe TRBD2 (7 bases). Germline assignment: CDR1 SGHTS and CDR2 YDEGEE. This CDR3 contains 13 residues. Trimming cost V 2 bases and J 5 bases, with 10 bases left between them. CDR3 region: CASSLGGEETQYF. The CDR3 bases are TGTGCCAGCAGCTTAGGGGGGGAGGAGACCCAGTACTTC. The full variable domain, completed using reference TRBV5-8 and TRBJ2-5, is EAGVTQSPTHLIKTRGQQATLRCSPISGHTSVYWYQQALGLGLQFLLWYDEGEERNRGNFPPRFSGRQFPNYSSELNVNALELEDSALYLCASSLGGEETQYFGPGTRLLVL.

In DNA form, the CDR3 reads TGTGCCAGCAGTGGACAGGACCTTACCTCTGGGGCCAACGTCCTGACTTTC. It codes for CASSGQDLTSGANVLTF. J is TRBJ2-6 and V is TRBV27; 7 nucleotides match TRBD1. CDR3 length: 17 residues. Germline assignment: CDR1 MNHEY and CDR2 SMNVEV (reference sequence). Trimming removed 5 bases from V and 0 bases from J; junction bases left unmatched: 7.

This clone was detected only a few times. The germline gene is not matched at one end of the junction; a read error may be the cause. The rearrangement uses TRBV6-5 and TRBJ2-3; perhaps D is TRBD1 or TRBD2 (6 bases each). CDR1 and CDR2 from the germline V gene are MNHEY and SVGAGI. This CDR3 spans 12 amino acids. The CDR3 bases are TGTGCCAGCACCCTTGGGGGGCCCGAAGTGAATTTT. Translated, it gives CASTLGGPEVNF.

The V call is TRBV6-1, the J call TRBJ2-7, with 8 bases that match TRBD1. The CDR3 is 16 residues long. The germline V gene has CDR1 MNHNS and CDR2 SASEGT. Trimming cost V 4 bases and J 0 bases; bases outside gene matches: 8. In DNA, the CDR3 is TGTGCCAGCAGTGCCCGACAGGGGTTACTCTCCTACGAGCAGTACTTC. Residues: CASSARQGLLSYEQYF.

The chain has TRBV5-1 and TRBJ2-3; 9 nucleotides match TRBD2. The V segment lost 8 bases and the J segment 11 bases; nucleotides outside the gene matches: 6. The germline V gene has CDR1 SGHRS and CDR2 YFSETQ. The CDR3 is 11 amino acids. CDR3 bases: TGCGCCAGTCACCTTAGCGGGAGGCAGTATTTT. Translating it yields CASHLSGRQYF.

The sample holds a few counts of this clone. V gene TRBV7-6 combines with J gene TRBJ2-7; possibly TRBD1 or TRBD2 for D (5 bases each). V was cut by 3 bases and J by 1 base, with 7 bases left in between. The CDR3 consists of 13 residues. CDR1 SGHVS and CDR2 FNYEAQ come from the germline V gene. The CDR3 DNA sequence: TGTGCCAGCAGCTTTGGGGGATCCTACGAGCAGTACTTC. It is translated as CASSFGGSYEQYF.

This rearrangement joins TRBV19 to TRBJ2-3; 8 bases agree with TRBD2. The V segment lost 5 bases and the J segment 2 bases; nucleotides outside the gene matches: 6. CDR3 length equals 15 residues. Germline CDR1 is LNHDA and CDR2 is SQIVND (reference sequence). CDR3 sequence: CASSASGSPTDTQYF. The CDR3 bases are TGTGCCAGTAGTGCGAGCGGGAGTCCCACAGATACGCAGTATTTT. Combining the CDR3 with reference TRBV19 and TRBJ2-3 gives the whole variable domain DGGITQSPKYLFRKEGQNVTLSCEQNLNHDAMYWYRQDPGQGLRLIYYSQIVNDFQKGDIAEGYSVSREKKESFPLTVTSAQKNPTAFYLCASSASGSPTDTQYFGPGTRLTVL.

This clone was seen a few times. The V call is TRBV7-6, the J call TRBJ2-7; 7 bases are a match to TRBD1. Looked up from germline, CDR1 is SGHVS and CDR2 is FNYEAQ. The length of the CDR3 is 16 residues. V gave up 2 bases and J gave up 6 bases; unmatched junction bases: 13. CDR3 region: CASSLLGGQGNFEQYF. CDR3 coding DNA: TGTGCCAGCAGCTTATTAGGGGGCCAGGGGAACTTCGAGCAGTACTTC.

J is TRBJ1-2 and V is TRBV19; D unresolved. Per germline, CDR1 LNHDA and CDR2 SQIVND (reference sequence). The CDR3 loop spans 14 amino acids. Trimming cost V 2 bases and J 8 bases, with 15 bases left between them. In DNA form, the CDR3 reads TGTGCCAGTAGTATATACCCCAGAAAGGAGGGCTACACCTTC. Its translation: CASSIYPRKEGYTF.

The J gene is TRBJ2-2, the V gene TRBV7-6; 8 bases agree with TRBD2. V lost 5 bases and J lost 3; bases outside the gene matches: 8. The CDR3 is 16 amino acids. Germline V CDR1 and CDR2: SGHVS, FNYEAQ. CDR3 residues: CASSPGGDGHTGELFF. CDR3 sequence (DNA): TGTGCCAGCAGCCCCGGGGGGGACGGACACACCGGGGAGCTGTTTTTT. The variable domain in full, with the rest retrieved from reference TRBV7-6 and TRBJ2-2, is GAGVSQSPRYKVTKRGQDVALRCDPISGHVSLYWYRQALGQGPEFLTYFNYEAQQDKSGLPNDRFSAERPEGSISTLTIQRTEQRDSAMYRCASSPGGDGHTGELFFGEGSRLTVL.

This clone is medium-sized within its sample. The chain carries TRBV13 and TRBJ2-7; 8 nucleotides match TRBD2. Germline V gene sequence: CDR1 PRHDT, CDR2 FYEKMQ (reference sequence). This CDR3 contains 13 residues. J was trimmed by 5 bases and V by 4 bases; bases with no gene match: 4. The CDR3 reads CASSSSGYDEQYF. CDR3 in DNA: TGTGCCAGCAGCTCTAGCGGGTACGACGAGCAGTACTTC.

V is TRBV11-1 and J is TRBJ2-2; D perhaps matches TRBD1 (6 bases). Germline V gene sequence: CDR1 SGHAT, CDR2 FQDESV (reference sequence). This CDR3 contains 16 residues. Trimming took off 5 bases at V and 0 bases at J, with 13 bases between the two ends. The CDR3, as DNA: TGTGCCAGCAGCCCGACTGGGGGCACGAACACCGGGGAGCTGTTTTTT. This sequence encodes CASSPTGGTNTGELFF.

This clone occurred a few times. A much more abundant neighbour one base away suggests this may be a read error. The chain employs TRBV5-1 and TRBJ2-3; 12 bases are shared with TRBD1. The CDR3 runs 16 residues. The germline CDR1 and CDR2 sequences are SGHRS and YFSETQ. The CDR3 spells CPSSGGTGGLWDTQYF. CDR3 DNA sequence: TGCCCCAGCAGCGGGGGGACAGGGGGCCTCTGGGATACGCAGTATTTT.

The V call is TRBV18, the J call TRBJ1-2; maybe TRBD1 (6 bases). This CDR3 is built from 14 residues. Trimming shortened V by 5 bases and J by 4 bases, and 14 bases separated the two germline ends. Germline-derived CDR1 and CDR2 are KGHSH and LQKENI. CDR3 sequence (DNA): TGTGCCAGCTCAACAGGGCCTTGGGGCTATGGCTACACCTTC. This codes for CASSTGPWGYGYTF.

The chain links TRBV9 to TRBJ2-7; TRBD2 might be the D (5 bases). This CDR3 is built from 15 residues. The germline gives CDR1 SGDLS, CDR2 YYNGEE. Trimming shortened V by 4 bases and J by 2 bases, and 16 bases separated the two germline ends. The CDR3 DNA follows: TGTGCCAGCAGCCCCCAGGACGGGATAGCCTACGAGCAGTACTTC. The encoded protein is CASSPQDGIAYEQYF.

J is TRBJ1-1 and V is TRBV6-7; a possible D gene is TRBD1 (6 bases). TRBV6-7 is sorted into the ORF group, with uncertain function. Trimming pared 4 bases from V and 6 bases from J, leaving 6 bases between. There are 11 residues in the CDR3. DNA for the CDR3: TGTGCCAGCAGTTCAGGGGCTGAAGCTTTCTTT. Its protein is CASSSGAEAFF.

As concerns this clone: One base away lies a much larger clone, so this may be a sequencing read error. V gene TRBV4-2 combines with J gene TRBJ2-2, with 9 bases lining up with TRBD1. Trimming took 1 base from V and 3 from J; bases not matched to a gene: 0. This CDR3 contains 15 residues. The V gene's germline CDR1 is LGHNA and CDR2 YNFKEQ. Written as DNA, the CDR3 is TGTGCCAGCAGCCAAGGACAGGGGGACACCGGGGAGCTGTTTTTT. This codes for CASSQGQGDTGELFF.

This clone is medium-sized. The sample carries other DNA sequences with the same CDR3. The rearrangement joins TRBV7-6 to TRBJ2-7, with 8 nucleotides matching TRBD2. Trimming at V came to 3 bases and at J to 6 bases, leaving 10 bases not matched to a gene. The CDR3 runs to 15 residues. Germline CDR1 SGHVS, CDR2 FNYEAQ. The CDR3 reads CASSLGAGGGAEQYF. The CDR3 coding sequence is TGTGCCAGCAGCTTGGGGGCGGGAGGTGGCGCCGAGCAGTACTTC.

The V gene is TRBV23-1, the J gene TRBJ1-5; D possibly corresponds to TRBD1 (6 bases). TRBV23-1 has ORF status, its function being uncertain. The CDR3 spans 18 residues. Trimming removed 0 bases from V and 4 bases from J, with 19 bases in between. The CDR3 is CASSQSGADGARNQPQHF. CDR3 sequence (DNA): TGCGCCAGCAGTCAATCGGGGGCTGATGGGGCGAGAAATCAGCCCCAGCATTTT.

The CDR3: CASSLRDRGPGELFF. CDR3 DNA: TGCGCCAGCAGCCTCCGGGACAGGGGGCCCGGGGAGCTGTTTTTT. This chain connects TRBV4-1 to TRBJ2-2, with 12 positions matching TRBD1. The germline gives CDR1 MGHRA, CDR2 YSYEKL. V lost 4 bases and J lost 6; bases outside the gene matches: 3. The CDR3 length is 15 residues.

The V call is TRBV2, the J call TRBJ2-5; 7 nucleotides match TRBD2. The CDR3 runs 16 residues. With 7 bases clipped from V and 3 bases from J, the junction kept 14 bases outside the gene matches. Germline V CDR1 and CDR2: SNHLY, FYNNEI. The CDR3 DNA reads as TGTGCCAGCACCTCCCCGGTGGGGGGGTGGGAAGAGACCCAGTACTTC. It is translated as CASTSPVGGWEETQYF. Together with reference TRBV2 and TRBJ2-5, the CDR3 gives the full variable domain: EPEVTQTPSHQVTQMGQEVILRCVPISNHLYFYWYRQILGQKVEFLVSFYNNEISEKSEIFDDQFSVERPDGSNFTLKIRSTKLEDSAMYFCASTSPVGGWEETQYFGPGTRLLVL.

The rearrangement uses TRBV29-1 and TRBJ2-1; possibly TRBD2 for D (5 bases). Trimming pared 2 bases from V and 7 bases from J, leaving 9 bases between. Germline assignment: CDR1 SQVTM and CDR2 ANQGSEA. The CDR3 is 12 amino acids. Here the CDR3 DNA reads TGCAGCGTTGAACTGGCGGGTAATGAGCAGTTCTTC. Its translation is CSVELAGNEQFF.

This rearrangement joins TRBV19 to TRBJ2-7; tentative D call: TRBD2 (6 bases). This CDR3 is built from 14 residues. Germline V gene lookup returns CDR1 LNHDA and CDR2 SQIVND (reference sequence). V dropped 5 bases and J dropped 3 bases, with 14 bases sitting between them. The CDR3 DNA follows: TGTGCCAGTAGTCCCACGGGGGTCTTCTACGAGCAGTACTTC. This gives the protein CASSPTGVFYEQYF.

The gene calls are TRBV7-2 and TRBJ2-7, with D perhaps TRBD2 (5 bases). Trimming cost V 5 bases and J 6 bases, with 11 bases left between them. In germline, CDR1 is SGHTA, CDR2 FQGNSA. The CDR3 covers 12 residues. The CDR3: CASSPDGGEQYF. The CDR3, as DNA: TGTGCCAGCAGCCCAGACGGAGGCGAGCAGTACTTC.

This clone was recorded a few times. The chain has TRBV14 and TRBJ2-7; 7 bases match TRBD2. The CDR3 spans 14 residues. From germline, CDR1 is SGHDN and CDR2 FVKESK. V trimming: 1 base; J trimming: 3 bases; junction bases outside the gene matches: 3. Here the CDR3 reads CASSQGLAIYEQYF. The CDR3 region has the DNA TGTGCCAGCAGCCAAGGACTAGCTATCTACGAGCAGTACTTC. Looking up the rest from reference TRBV14 and TRBJ2-7 gives the full variable domain: EAGVTQFPSHSVIEKGQTVTLRCDPISGHDNLYWYRRVMGKEIKFLLHFVKESKQDESGMPNNRFLAERTGGTYSTLKVQPAELEDSGVYFCASSQGLAIYEQYFGPGTRLTVT.

By frequency in the sample, this clone is medium-sized. The chain combines TRBV7-2 with TRBJ2-7, with 10 bases lining up with TRBD1. Germline V gives CDR1 SGHTA, CDR2 FQGNSA. J lost 2 bases, V lost 3 bases, and 1 base had no gene match. This CDR3 spans 14 amino acids. CDR3 nucleotides: TGTGCCAGCAGCTTCGGGACAGGGGCCTACGAGCAGTACTTC. Translated: CASSFGTGAYEQYF.